The 18 T cell receptor beta chains listed next were all sequenced from one sample in a study of blood T cells in healthy people across ages. A J-beta primer mix and a sample-barcoded 5' primer were used in a second PCR of about 7 to 12 cycles. TCRdb fed the 5' RACE reads into MiXCR, producing one record per CDR3 protein. The profile shows more than 600,000 distinct CDR3 sequences, approximately 25% of them singletons. These data also formed part of another study, on T cells of mothers and their children.

Sequencing input: blood. The receptors here all came from a boy aged 5-17 years in good health.

V is TRBV4-3 and J is TRBJ1-4, with 7 bases aligning to TRBD1. Germline CDR1 reads LGHNA; CDR2 reads YSLEER. Trimming removed 3 bases from V and 2 bases from J; junction bases left unmatched: 3. The CDR3 extends over 15 amino acids. The CDR3 DNA is TGCGCCAGCAGCCAGGGGGACAGTACTAATGAAAAACTGTTTTTT. Protein: CASSQGDSTNEKLFF.

This clonotype was recorded at least ten times. V usage is TRBV12-3 or TRBV12-4 and J usage is TRBJ2-2, with D unclear. The CDR3 contains 11 residues. V was clipped by 6 bases and J by 5 bases, with 4 bases between them. This CDR3 reads CASRITGELFF. The CDR3, as DNA: TGTGCCAGCAGAATAACCGGGGAGCTGTTTTTT.

This clonotype has a handful of counts. The junction shows a germline mismatch at one end, possibly a read error. The genes are TRBV4-1 and TRBJ1-5; the D gene is possibly TRBD1 (6 bases). Germline lookup yields CDR1 MGHRA and CDR2 YSYEKL. CDR3 length equals 16 residues. For the CDR3, the DNA is TGCGCTAGCAGCCAAGTTGATAACAGGGATAATCAGCCCCAGCATTTT. This translates into CASSQVDNRDNQPQHF.

In nucleotides, the CDR3 is TGCACCATCGATACCGGGGTGAACACTGAAGCTTTCTTT. Translated, it gives CTIDTGVNTEAFF. The V call is TRBV29-1, the J call TRBJ1-1; D ambiguous. This CDR3 has 13 amino acids. Germline V gives CDR1 SQVTM, CDR2 ANQGSEA.

This clonotype has only a few counts. The gene calls are TRBV10-3 and TRBJ1-4; D gene uncertain. The CDR3 has 14 amino acids. Looked up from germline, CDR1 is ENHRY and CDR2 is SYGVKD. Trimming cost V 5 bases and J 4 bases, with 11 bases left between them. This CDR3 is CAISSEGGNEKLFF. The DNA for the CDR3 is TGTGCCATCAGTTCGGAAGGCGGTAATGAAAAACTGTTTTTT.

The genes are TRBV7-9 and TRBJ2-2; perhaps TRBD2 as D (6 bases). CDR3 length equals 14 residues. Trimming took 1 base from V and 6 from J, leaving 9 bases between them. In germline, CDR1 is SEHNR, CDR2 FQNEAQ (reference sequence). In DNA form, the CDR3 reads TGTGCCAGCAGCTTAGGCGGAGGGGCCGGGGAGCTGTTTTTT. Translated, it gives CASSLGGGAGELFF.

The rearrangement links TRBV12-3 or TRBV12-4 to TRBJ2-2, with a possible D match to TRBD2 (5 bases). The CDR3 runs to 13 residues. The germline V and J ends were trimmed by 3 bases and 6 bases, with 8 bases remaining between them. CDR3 nucleotide sequence: TGTGCCAGCAGTTTGGGGAGCCCCGGGGAGCTGTTTTTT. It yields the protein CASSLGSPGELFF.

In its sample, this clonotype was seen a few times. The chain carries TRBV4-3 and TRBJ2-2, with D uncertain. Trimming removed 2 bases at V and 2 bases at J, with 15 bases between. The CDR3 is 17 amino acids. Germline V gene data show CDR1 as LGHNA and CDR2 as YSLEER. The CDR3 is CASSQPVLTPNTGELFF. CDR3 bases: TGCGCCAGCAGCCAACCGGTCCTCACTCCTAACACCGGGGAGCTGTTTTTT.

The rearrangement uses TRBV7-9 and TRBJ2-5; TRBD2 matches at 10 bases. The end of the DNA aligns better with TRBJ2-7, so the J call may be wrong. This CDR3 region has 17 residues. Germline assignment: CDR1 SEHNR and CDR2 FQNEAQ (reference sequence). The CDR3 DNA sequence: TGTGCCAGCAGCCCCCCCTCTAGCGGGAGTCGTCCCTGCGAGCAGTACTTC. Protein product: CASSPPSSGSRPCEQYF.

The chain couples TRBV4-3 to TRBJ2-5; maybe TRBD2 (6 bases). TRBJ2-7 matches the DNA end more closely, so the J call is doubtful. Per the germline V gene, CDR1 is LGHNA and CDR2 is YSLEER. The CDR3 is made up of 16 amino acids. The CDR3 DNA follows: TGCGCCAGCAGCCAAGATCGGGAGATGGCGAGCTACGAGCAGTACTTC. Protein product: CASSQDREMASYEQYF.

V and J are TRBV20-1 and TRBJ2-5; D remains ambiguous. The J call may be wrong; the DNA end is better matched by TRBJ2-7. Germline V gene data show CDR1 as DFQATT and CDR2 as SNEGSKA (reference sequence). The CDR3 is made up of 13 amino acids. The CDR3 DNA reads as TGCAGTGCTAGAGCATTCGGAAAGTACGAGCAGTACTTC. Encoded protein: CSARAFGKYEQYF.

The rearrangement joins TRBV7-2 to TRBJ1-4; 8 bases map to TRBD1. Germline V gene data show CDR1 as SGHTA and CDR2 as FQGNSA. Trimming cost V 8 bases and J 7 bases; bases outside gene matches: 6. This CDR3 contains 13 residues. The DNA for the CDR3 is TGTGCCAGCGGACAGGGATGGGGTGAAAAACTGTTTTTT. It yields the protein CASGQGWGEKLFF.

The chain combines TRBV7-9 with TRBJ2-7; D not certain. The CDR3 spans 12 residues. V gave up 1 base and J gave up 8 bases, with 9 bases separating them. Germline V gives CDR1 SEHNR, CDR2 FQNEAQ (reference sequence). For the CDR3, the DNA is TGTGCCAGCAGCTTAGTGGCATGGAAGCAGTACTTC. Protein: CASSLVAWKQYF.

The chain carries TRBV5-1 and TRBJ2-5, with a possible D match to TRBD1 (6 bases). The V gene's germline CDR1 is SGHRS and CDR2 YFSETQ. V was shortened by 4 bases and J by 3 bases, with 13 bases between the two germline ends. The CDR3 has 14 amino acids. The CDR3 reads CASSITGTKETQYF. CDR3 DNA: TGCGCCAGCAGCATCACCGGGACAAAAGAGACCCAGTACTTC.

The chain uses TRBV29-1 and TRBJ2-6; D uncertain. The CDR3 totals 12 residues. Between the trimmed V and J ends, which lost 5 bases and 1 base, there was a span of 3 bases. Germline V gene lookup returns CDR1 SQVTM and CDR2 ANQGSEA. As DNA, the CDR3 is TGCAGCGTTCCTTCTGGGGCCAACGTCCTGACTTTC. This sequence encodes CSVPSGANVLTF.

As DNA, the CDR3 is TGTGCCAGCAGCGCCGGGACAGAAGCCTTCTATGGCTACACCTTC. It specifies CASSAGTEAFYGYTF. The chain uses TRBV9 and TRBJ1-2; 7 bases match TRBD1. From germline, CDR1 is SGDLS and CDR2 YYNGEE. This CDR3 region has 15 residues. The trim removed 3 bases at V and 4 bases at J, leaving 9 bases unmatched.

Remarks on this clonotype: At one of its ends the junction is not consistent with the germline gene, which may arise from a read error. The chain employs TRBV7-7 and TRBJ2-5; 8 bases match TRBD2. Per the germline V gene, CDR1 is SSHAT and CDR2 is FNYEAQ (reference sequence). This CDR3 spans 14 amino acids. CDR3 sequence (DNA): TGTGCTAGCAGCGCGGGCGGGGGGCTGGAGACCCAGTACTTC. It codes for CASSAGGGLETQYF.

This chain uses TRBV5-6 with TRBJ2-5, with 10 bases aligning to TRBD1. TRBJ2-7 explains the end of the DNA better; the J call may be wrong. Germline V CDR1 and CDR2: SGHDT, YYEEEE. The CDR3 is 14 amino acids. CDR3 bases: TGTGCCAGCAGCCAAGGGACAGGGGTATACGAGCAGTACTTC. The encoded protein is CASSQGTGVYEQYF.